The rows below give T cell receptor beta chains drawn from one sample of a study of PD-1 blockade in mismatch repair-deficient tumors. TCRdb keeps only in-frame clones here, not all; method: immunoSEQ multiplex PCR. The table records about 100,000 clones, 70% to 85% of them present only once. This specimen was peripheral blood, taken about 36 weeks after starting pembrolizumab. The receptors come from an adult with mismatch repair-deficient cancer. The CDR3 runs from the conserved cysteine through the conserved F or W. The D gene is left open where the match is weak. Size tells how often a clone was seen (once, few, many) or the class of an expanded clone, and some rows leave it out.

>.|TRBV29-1|TRBJ1-2|.
CSVERVSNYGYTF
TGCAGCGTTGAGCGAGTATCTAACTATGGCTACACCTTC
>TRBD2|TRBV19|TRBJ2-5|.
CASSFLAGVETQYF
TGTGCCAGTAGTTTTCTAGCGGGAGTAGAGACCCAGTACTTC
>.|TRBV11-2|TRBJ2-5|.
CASSFTARYQETQYF
TGTGCCAGCAGCTTTACCGCCAGATACCAAGAGACCCAGTACTTC
>.|TRBV7-2|TRBJ1-1|.
CASSLATYRANTEAFF
TGTGCCAGCAGCTTAGCGACCTACAGGGCGAACACTGAAGCTTTCTTT
>TRBD2|TRBV7-3|TRBJ2-2|.
CASSSGLASTGELFF
TGTGCCAGCAGCTCGGGACTAGCAAGTACCGGGGAGCTGTTTTTT
>.|TRBV19|TRBJ2-7|.
CASSIQASYEQYF
TGTGCCAGTAGTATCCAGGCATCCTACGAGCAGTACTTC
>TRBD1|TRBV29-1|TRBJ1-1|.
CSVETGGEKAFF
TGCAGCGTTGAAACAGGGGGCGAAAAAGCTTTCTTT
>.|TRBV28|TRBJ2-1|.
CASSLYALAPYNEQFF
TGTGCCAGCAGTTTATATGCGCTAGCCCCATACAATGAGCAGTTCTTC
>.|TRBV18|TRBJ1-1|.
CASSASREADLF
TGTGCCAGCTCAGCCTCCCGGGAGGCGGACCTCTTT
>.|TRBV5-8|TRBJ1-5|once
CASSSGYLRGPQHF
TGTGCCAGCAGCTCGGGGTACCTCAGGGGGCCCCAGCATTTT
>.|TRBV7-2|TRBJ1-3|few
CASSPQGSGNTIYF
TGTGCCAGCAGCCCCCAGGGATCTGGAAACACCATATATTTT
>TRBD1|TRBV9|TRBJ1-4|.
CASSPNGQGGEKLFF
TGTGCCAGCAGCCCCAATGGGCAGGGGGGTGAAAAACTGTTTTTT
>.|TRBV10-3|TRBJ1-2|few
CAISEGHPGLDYTF
TGTGCCATCAGTGAGGGTCATCCCGGGCTTGACTACACCTTC
>TRBD2|TRBV6-5|TRBJ2-3|.
CASSGFAGAGDTQYF
TGTGCCAGCAGTGGCTTTGCGGGAGCGGGAGATACGCAGTATTTT
>.|TRBV7-6|TRBJ2-7|.
CASSHPYEQYF
TGTGCCAGCAGCCACCCGTACGAGCAGTACTTC
>.|TRBV9|TRBJ1-1|many
CASSADPGVAFF
TGTGCCAGCAGCGCGGACCCCGGTGTGGCTTTCTTT
>TRBD1|TRBV7-8|TRBJ2-5|.
CASSRWDRAETQYF
TGTGCCAGCAGCCGATGGGACAGGGCAGAGACCCAGTACTTC
>.|TRBV9|TRBJ2-7|.
CASSYGQGPSYEQYF
TGTGCCAGCAGCTACGGCCAAGGCCCATCCTACGAGCAGTACTTC
>TRBD2|TRBV13|TRBJ2-1|.
CASSPSPRLAGGAYNEQFF
TGTGCCAGCAGCCCCAGCCCCAGACTAGCGGGAGGGGCTTACAATGAGCAGTTCTTC
>.|TRBV7-9|TRBJ2-1|.
CASSPTLSSYNEQFF
TGTGCCAGCAGCCCCACCCTTAGCTCCTACAATGAGCAGTTCTTC
>TRBD1|TRBV19|TRBJ2-2|.
CASSVQGRPGELFF
TGTGCCAGTAGTGTACAGGGGCGGCCCGGGGAGCTGTTTTTT
>.|TRBV7-9|TRBJ1-3|.
CASSLEAGSGNTIYF
TGTGCCAGCAGCTTAGAGGCAGGGTCTGGAAACACCATATATTTT
>TRBD2|TRBV6-6|TRBJ2-7|.
CASSPLAGGPTYEQYF
TGTGCCAGCAGTCCACTAGCGGGAGGTCCCACCTACGAGCAGTACTTC
>TRBD2|TRBV15|TRBJ2-7|once
CATSRKREGIYEQYF
TGTGCCACCAGCAGGAAGCGGGAGGGCATCTACGAGCAGTACTTC
>.|TRBV11-2|TRBJ1-5|.
CASSLDGGREQPQHF
TGTGCCAGCAGCTTGGACGGGGGCCGGGAACAGCCCCAGCATTTT
>TRBD1|TRBV11-3|TRBJ1-4|.
CASSPRGQGGEKLFF
TGTGCCAGCAGCCCAAGGGGACAGGGTGGCGAAAAACTGTTTTTT
>.|TRBV5-1|TRBJ1-2|.
CASSQDEESPNYGYTF
TGCGCCAGCAGCCAAGATGAAGAATCTCCTAACTATGGCTACACCTTC
>.|TRBV6-5|TRBJ1-1|.
CASSYKTEAFF
TGTGCCAGCAGTTACAAGACTGAAGCTTTCTTT
>.|TRBV3-1/TRBV3-2|TRBJ1-1|once
CASSVGAFF
TGTGCCAGCAGCGTCGGAGCTTTCTTT